This T cell receptor beta chain was profiled in a study of T cell clonotyping in hematopoietic cell transplantation. Study-wide background: Recipients' pretransplant samples followed cytoreduction.

Noted time point: recipient sample about 28 days before transplant, after cytoreduction. The V and J ends lost 4 bases and 2 bases respectively, with 9 bases between them. This CDR3 is built from 14 residues. The germline CDR1 and CDR2 sequences are MNHNY and SVGAGI (reference sequence). Comment on this clone: Its antigen is as yet unknown.

Clones were read by immunoSEQ multiplex PCR, and TCRdb kept only the in-frame ones, dropping some. This table has 15,000 to 20,000 clones, 60% to 80% appearing once. Study outcomes and limitations: No sorting was done, leaving CD4 and CD8 contributions mixed. After transplant, recipient diversity fell while pathologically expanded clonotypes grew through day 180.

The sample in question was peripheral blood mononuclear cells, obtained before stem cell transplant. This clonotype originated in a man in his 60s with acute myeloid leukemia. Some clones in this sample may be carry-over from other donors' samples. The rearrangement joins TRBV6-6 to TRBJ1-3; D is possibly TRBD1 (5 bases). The CDR3 coding sequence is TGTGCCAGCAGTTTAAGAGGGGCTGGAAACACCATATATTTT. Translated: CASSLRGAGNTIYF.